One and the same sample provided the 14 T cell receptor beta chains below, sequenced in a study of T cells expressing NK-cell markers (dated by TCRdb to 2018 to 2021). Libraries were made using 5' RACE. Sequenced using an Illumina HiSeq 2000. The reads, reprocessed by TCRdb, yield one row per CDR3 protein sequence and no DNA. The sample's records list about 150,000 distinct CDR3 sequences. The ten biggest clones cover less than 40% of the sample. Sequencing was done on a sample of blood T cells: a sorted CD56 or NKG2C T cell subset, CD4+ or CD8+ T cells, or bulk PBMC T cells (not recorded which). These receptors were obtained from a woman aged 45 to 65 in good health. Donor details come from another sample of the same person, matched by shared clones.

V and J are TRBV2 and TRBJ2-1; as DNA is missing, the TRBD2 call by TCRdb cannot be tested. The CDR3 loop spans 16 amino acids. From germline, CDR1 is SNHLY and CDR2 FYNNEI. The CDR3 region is CASHRGVLADYNEQFF.

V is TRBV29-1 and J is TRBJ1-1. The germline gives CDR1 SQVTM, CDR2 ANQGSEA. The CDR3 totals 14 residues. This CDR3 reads CSVVAEVMNTEAFF. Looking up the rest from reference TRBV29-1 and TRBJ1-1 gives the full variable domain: SAVISQKPSRDICQRGTSLTIQCQVDSQVTMMFWYRQQPGQSLTLIATANQGSEATYESGFVIDKFPISRPNLTFSTLTVSNMSPEDSSIYLCSVVAEVMNTEAFFGQGTRLTVV.

The CDR3: CASTYGQGNQPQHF. The chain recombines TRBV12-3 or TRBV12-4 with TRBJ1-5; TCRdb's assignment of TRBD1 cannot be checked, as there is no DNA. This CDR3 has 14 residues.

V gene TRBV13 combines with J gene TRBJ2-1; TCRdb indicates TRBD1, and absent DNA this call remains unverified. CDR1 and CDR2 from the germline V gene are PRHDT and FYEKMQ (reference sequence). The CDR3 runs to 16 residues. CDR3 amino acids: CASSGPQGAQYNEQFF.

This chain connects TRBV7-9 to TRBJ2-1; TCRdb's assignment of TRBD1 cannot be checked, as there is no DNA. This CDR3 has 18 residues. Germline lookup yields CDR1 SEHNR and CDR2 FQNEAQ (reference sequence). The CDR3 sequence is CASSLPGTGMVSSNEQFF.

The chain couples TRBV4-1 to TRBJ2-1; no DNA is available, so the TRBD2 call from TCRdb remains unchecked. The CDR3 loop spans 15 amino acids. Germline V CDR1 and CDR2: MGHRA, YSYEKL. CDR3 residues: CASSQGLTMYNEQFF.

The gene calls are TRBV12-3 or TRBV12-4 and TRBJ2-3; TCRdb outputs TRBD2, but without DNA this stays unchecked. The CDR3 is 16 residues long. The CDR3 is CASSQASGRALDTQYF.

CDR3 residues: CASSSGASGTQYF. The chain recombines TRBV25-1 with TRBJ2-3; the D call of TRBD2 rests on TCRdb alone, since no DNA is present to check it. The germline gives CDR1 MGHDK, CDR2 SYGVNS. The CDR3 extends over 13 amino acids.

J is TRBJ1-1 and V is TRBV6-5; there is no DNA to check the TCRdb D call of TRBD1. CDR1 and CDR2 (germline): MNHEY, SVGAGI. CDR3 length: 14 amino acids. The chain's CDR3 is CASSPLGQGMGAFF.

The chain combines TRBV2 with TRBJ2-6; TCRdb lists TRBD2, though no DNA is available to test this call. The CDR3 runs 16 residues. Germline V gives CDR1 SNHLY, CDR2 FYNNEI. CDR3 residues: CASSGLAGSGANVLTF.

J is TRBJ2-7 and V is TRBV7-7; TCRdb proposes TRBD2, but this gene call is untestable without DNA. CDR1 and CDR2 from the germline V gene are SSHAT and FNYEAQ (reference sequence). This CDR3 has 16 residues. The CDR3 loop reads CASSSTHSERPGEQYF.

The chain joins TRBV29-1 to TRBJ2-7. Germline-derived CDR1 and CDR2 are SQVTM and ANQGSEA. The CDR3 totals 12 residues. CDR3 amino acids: CSVQTVEYEQYF.

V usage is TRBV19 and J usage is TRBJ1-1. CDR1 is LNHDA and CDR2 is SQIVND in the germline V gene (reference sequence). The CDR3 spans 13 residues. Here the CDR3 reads CASNNALNTEAFF.

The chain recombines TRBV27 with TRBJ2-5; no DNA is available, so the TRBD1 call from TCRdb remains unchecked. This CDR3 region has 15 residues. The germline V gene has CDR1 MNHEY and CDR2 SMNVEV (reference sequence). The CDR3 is CASSPGTGITETQYF.